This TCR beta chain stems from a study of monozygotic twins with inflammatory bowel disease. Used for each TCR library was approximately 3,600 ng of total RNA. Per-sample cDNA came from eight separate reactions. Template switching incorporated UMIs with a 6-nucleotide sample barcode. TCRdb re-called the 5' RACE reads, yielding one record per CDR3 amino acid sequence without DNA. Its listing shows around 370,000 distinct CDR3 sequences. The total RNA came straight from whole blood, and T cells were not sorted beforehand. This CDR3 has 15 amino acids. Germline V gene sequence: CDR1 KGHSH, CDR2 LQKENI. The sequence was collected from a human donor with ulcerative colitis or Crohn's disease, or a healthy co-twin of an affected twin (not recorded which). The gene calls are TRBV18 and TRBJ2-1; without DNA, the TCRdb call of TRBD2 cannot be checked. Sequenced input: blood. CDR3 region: CASSQGLARYNEQFF.